One and the same sample provided the 16 T cell receptor beta chains below, sequenced in a study of T cells expressing NK-cell markers. TCRdb reprocessed the 5' RACE reads, with one entry per CDR3 protein and no DNA. Seen in this sample are fewer than 400,000 distinct CDR3 sequences; the ten most common clones hold around 5.3%. The sample taken for sequencing was blood T cells: a sorted CD56 or NKG2C T cell subset, CD4+ or CD8+ T cells, or bulk PBMC T cells (not recorded which). The receptors here all came from a man aged 18-75 years in good health.

The chain is built from TRBV9 and TRBJ2-7; TCRdb names TRBD2, which stays unverified in the absence of DNA. Germline values: CDR1 SGDLS, CDR2 YYNGEE. This CDR3 region has 15 residues. CDR3 region: CASSAGLAGGGEQYF.

The chain joins TRBV5-1 to TRBJ1-5; lacking DNA, the TRBD1 call made by TCRdb goes unchecked. There are 17 residues in the CDR3. CDR1 is SGHRS and CDR2 is YFSETQ in the germline V gene. CDR3 amino acids: CASSFQGKWNNNQPQHF. Using reference TRBV5-1 and TRBJ1-5 for the parts outside the CDR3, the full variable domain is KAGVTQTPRYLIKTRGQQVTLSCSPISGHRSVSWYQQTPGQGLQFLFEYFSETQRNKGNFPGRFSGRQFSNSRSEMNVSTLELGDSALYLCASSFQGKWNNNQPQHFGDGTRLSIL.

The V and J genes are TRBV12-3 or TRBV12-4 and TRBJ2-2; TCRdb proposes TRBD2, but this gene call is untestable without DNA. CDR3 length: 14 residues. The CDR3 spells CASTMSSARRELFF.

The chain combines TRBV2 with TRBJ2-1; the D gene TCRdb calls, TRBD1, cannot be checked with no DNA. CDR3 size: 14 residues. CDR1 SNHLY and CDR2 FYNNEI come from the germline V gene. The CDR3 sequence: CASRSGPQLNEQFF.

This chain uses TRBV11-2 with TRBJ2-7; the TCRdb D gene call, TRBD1, has no DNA to confirm it. From germline, CDR1 is SGHAT and CDR2 FQNNGV. CDR3 size: 14 residues. The CDR3 sequence: CASRAPGAGYEQYF.

V gene TRBV7-8 combines with J gene TRBJ2-4; with no DNA, the TCRdb D assignment of TRBD2 cannot be verified. Germline CDR1 and CDR2: SGHVS and FQNEAQ. The CDR3 runs 16 residues. Here the CDR3 reads CASSRLAGGVKNIQYF.

This chain uses TRBV11-2 with TRBJ2-3; the TRBD1 assignment by TCRdb is unverifiable without DNA. The CDR3 sequence is 20 residues long. The germline V gene encodes CDR1 SGHAT and CDR2 FQNNGV. The CDR3: CASSLGAIIVGTASTDTQYF.

The rearrangement links TRBV4-2 to TRBJ2-5; with no DNA, the TCRdb D assignment of TRBD2 cannot be verified. The CDR3 is 18 amino acids. Germline values: CDR1 LGHNA, CDR2 YNFKEQ. The CDR3 is CASSQGTAGGVYQETQYF.

The V and J genes are TRBV5-1 and TRBJ2-3. Germline V gene sequence: CDR1 SGHRS, CDR2 YFSETQ. The CDR3 consists of 15 residues. The CDR3 sequence: CASSLDGEGTDTQYF.

The V and J genes are TRBV5-6 and TRBJ2-7; lacking DNA, the TRBD1 call made by TCRdb goes unchecked. The length of the CDR3 is 16 residues. Germline CDR1 reads SGHDT; CDR2 reads YYEEEE. CDR3 sequence reads: CASSLLTGLRSYEQYF.

The V gene is TRBV20-1, the J gene TRBJ2-3; TCRdb names TRBD1, which stays unverified in the absence of DNA. CDR1 is DFQATT, CDR2 SNEGSKA, per germline (reference sequence). CDR3 length: 13 residues. The CDR3 here is CSGQGTGTDTQYF.

The chain uses TRBV3-1 and TRBJ2-5. CDR1 is LGHDT, CDR2 YNNKEL, per germline (reference sequence). The CDR3 totals 16 residues. This chain's CDR3 is CASSQDLFSKQETQYF.

The chain is built from TRBV2 and TRBJ1-6. The CDR3 is 15 residues long. Germline assignment: CDR1 SNHLY and CDR2 FYNNEI. The CDR3: CASRHPPNTNSPLHF.

The V and J genes are TRBV9 and TRBJ2-5; the TRBD2 assignment by TCRdb is unverifiable without DNA. Germline loops: CDR1 SGDLS, CDR2 YYNGEE. The CDR3 runs 15 residues. The CDR3 protein is CASSTYGGPEETQYF.

The CDR3 loop reads CASRMDGALGGYTF. The genes are TRBV3-1 and TRBJ1-2; without DNA, the TCRdb call of TRBD1 cannot be checked. CDR3 length equals 14 residues. The germline V gene has CDR1 LGHDT and CDR2 YNNKEL (reference sequence).

This sequence joins TRBV15 and TRBJ1-2; TCRdb designates TRBD1, a call that cannot be tested without DNA. The CDR3 is 15 amino acids. Germline V gives CDR1 LNHNV, CDR2 YYDKDF (reference sequence). CDR3 region: CATSRAGSTDGGYTF.